Shown below are 31 T cell receptor beta chains from a single sample sequenced in a study of blood T cell repertoires in COVID-19. This table comes from immunoSEQ multiplex PCR, and its TCRdb copy is limited to in-frame clones, with some not included. The repertoire holds 78,000 or so clones, with roughly 82% as singletons. Sequencing was performed on peripheral blood. These receptor sequences come from a man older than 75 with acute or convalescent COVID-19.

This clone was observed a few times. This chain connects TRBV30 to TRBJ1-1; TRBD1 agrees at 10 bases. The V gene's germline CDR1 is GTSNPN and CDR2 SVGIG (reference sequence). This CDR3 spans 16 amino acids. V trimming: 2 bases; J trimming: 1 base; junction bases outside the gene matches: 7. In nucleotides, the CDR3 is TGTGCCTGGAGTCGGGACAGGGGACTCTCGAACACTGAAGCTTTCTTT. It encodes CAWSRDRGLSNTEAFF. Full variable domain (outside the CDR3, taken from reference TRBV30 and TRBJ1-1): SQTIHQWPATLVQPVGSPLSLECTVEGTSNPNLYWYRQAAGRGLQLLFYSVGIGQISSEVPQNLSASRPQDRQFILSSKKLLLSDSGFYLCAWSRDRGLSNTEAFFGQGTRLTVV.

This clone was seen more than once but under ten times. The rearrangement joins TRBV5-1 to TRBJ2-1; TRBD1 matches at 7 bases. The trim removed 0 bases at V and 5 bases at J, leaving 5 bases unmatched. Per germline, CDR1 SGHRS and CDR2 YFSETQ. CDR3 size: 15 residues. In DNA form, the CDR3 reads TGCGCCAGCAGCTTGGCCGCACAGGGGAACAATGAGCAGTTCTTC. The encoded protein is CASSLAAQGNNEQFF.

This chain's CDR3 is CASSLGGLSYEQYF. The CDR3 nucleotides read TGTGCCAGCAGCTTGGGCGGACTCTCCTACGAGCAGTACTTC. The chain recombines TRBV5-8 with TRBJ2-7; TRBD2 is a possible D gene (5 bases). The CDR3 has 14 residues. V lost 0 bases and J lost 0, with 7 bases in between. Germline values: CDR1 SGHTS, CDR2 YDEGEE.

This chain links TRBV19 with TRBJ1-2; 8 positions match TRBD1. Losses at the gene ends were 10 bases for V and 8 bases for J; bases not matched to a gene: 12. The CDR3 extends over 13 amino acids. The V gene's germline CDR1 is LNHDA and CDR2 SQIVND (reference sequence). The DNA of the CDR3 is TGTGCCACCGACCCAGGGGGCGCGGGGGGCTACACCTTC. This codes for CATDPGGAGGYTF.

This clone was counted only a few times. This rearrangement joins TRBV11-2 to TRBJ1-3; TRBD1 matches at 8 bases. After removal of 5 bases from V and 0 bases from J, the junction contained 9 bases not matched to a gene. The CDR3 is 17 amino acids. The germline CDR1 and CDR2 sequences are SGHAT and FQNNGV. CDR3 nucleotides: TGTGCCAGCAGCGTAGGACAGGGAACCAACTCTGGAAACACCATATATTTT. Its translation: CASSVGQGTNSGNTIYF. The whole variable domain, remainder taken from reference TRBV11-2 and TRBJ1-3, is EAGVAQSPRYKIIEKRQSVAFWCNPISGHATLYWYQQILGQGPKLLIQFQNNGVVDDSQLPKDRFSAERLKGVDSTLKIQPAKLEDSAVYLCASSVGQGTNSGNTIYFGEGSWLTVV.

CDR3 nucleotide sequence: TGTGCCTGGAGTGTACAACTGAACACTGAAGCTTTCTTT. It translates to CAWSVQLNTEAFF. The chain uses TRBV30 and TRBJ1-1; D is ambiguous. Trimming stripped 0 bases from V and 0 bases from J, with 5 bases between. This CDR3 comprises 13 residues. Germline CDR1 reads GTSNPN; CDR2 reads SVGIG (reference sequence).

V is TRBV27 and J is TRBJ1-4; D uncertain. The V gene's germline CDR1 is MNHEY and CDR2 SMNVEV (reference sequence). Trimming took off 2 bases at V and 16 bases at J, with 14 bases between the two ends. The CDR3 runs 12 residues. The CDR3 DNA follows: TGTGCCAGCAGTTTACGAGGGAACGATACGTTTTTT. Amino acids: CASSLRGNDTFF.

This clone showed up many times. V usage is TRBV7-3 and J usage is TRBJ2-2, with 7 bases aligning to TRBD2. The J segment lost 7 bases and the V segment lost 3 bases, leaving 2 bases of the junction unmatched. CDR1 is SGHTA, CDR2 FQGTGA, per germline. The CDR3 loop spans 13 amino acids. CDR3 sequence reads: CASSLQRDGELFF. CDR3 nucleotides: TGTGCCAGCAGCTTGCAGCGGGACGGGGAGCTGTTTTTT.

This chain links TRBV27 with TRBJ1-2, with D maybe TRBD1 (5 bases). Trimming took off 2 bases at V and 14 bases at J, with 18 bases between the two ends. CDR1 and CDR2 from the germline V gene are MNHEY and SMNVEV (reference sequence). CDR3 size: 13 residues. The CDR3: CASSLGRGSDRTF. CDR3 DNA sequence: TGTGCCAGCAGTTTAGGAAGGGGTAGTGATCGGACCTTC.

V and J are TRBV19 and TRBJ2-7, with D uncertain. Germline V gives CDR1 LNHDA, CDR2 SQIVND (reference sequence). Deletions cut 1 base from V and 6 bases from J, with 19 bases between. This CDR3 contains 16 residues. CDR3: CASSIVATSPTGEQYF. CDR3 bases: TGTGCCAGTAGTATAGTTGCTACATCTCCTACGGGCGAGCAGTACTTC.

This sequence joins TRBV19 and TRBJ1-2; 7 nucleotides agree with TRBD1. CDR1 and CDR2 (germline): LNHDA, SQIVND (reference sequence). There are 14 residues in the CDR3. The ends lost 3 bases at V and 1 base at J; junction bases unmatched: 2. CDR3 residues: CASSIRDSNYGYTF. In DNA, the CDR3 is TGTGCCAGTAGTATCCGGGACAGTAACTATGGCTACACCTTC. The variable domain in full, with the rest retrieved from reference TRBV19 and TRBJ1-2, is DGGITQSPKYLFRKEGQNVTLSCEQNLNHDAMYWYRQDPGQGLRLIYYSQIVNDFQKGDIAEGYSVSREKKESFPLTVTSAQKNPTAFYLCASSIRDSNYGYTFGSGTRLTVV.

The V gene is TRBV3-1 (or the pseudogene TRBV3-2), the J gene TRBJ2-7; 9 bases map to TRBD1. V shed 4 bases, J shed 6 bases, and the junction held 7 bases outside the gene matches. Germline CDR1 LGHDT, CDR2 YNNKEL (reference sequence). The CDR3 has 14 residues. In DNA form, the CDR3 reads TGTGCCAGCAGCCCGTGGGACAGGGAGTCCGAGCAGTACTTC. Translating gives CASSPWDRESEQYF.

This sequence joins TRBV6-5 and TRBJ1-3; D gene unclear. The CDR3 totals 13 residues. V was cut by 4 bases and J by 0 bases, with 4 bases left in between. Germline loops: CDR1 MNHEY, CDR2 SVGAGI. CDR3 region: CASSSNSGNTIYF. The CDR3, as DNA: TGTGCCAGCAGTTCAAACTCTGGAAACACCATATATTTT.

The CDR3 sequence: CASKGQHITDTQYF. The DNA for the CDR3 is TGTGCCAGTAAGGGGCAGCACATCACAGATACGCAGTATTTT. The rearrangement uses TRBV19 and TRBJ2-3, with a possible D match to TRBD1 (5 bases). Germline V lookup: CDR1 LNHDA, CDR2 SQIVND (reference sequence). With 7 bases removed from V and 2 bases from J, the gap between germline ends came to 13 bases. This CDR3 is 14 amino acids long.

This clone was found once. V gene TRBV14 combines with J gene TRBJ2-7; 7 bases are shared with TRBD2. Trimming at V came to 1 base and at J to 0 bases, leaving 9 bases not matched to a gene. The V gene's germline CDR1 is SGHDN and CDR2 FVKESK. This CDR3 region has 17 residues. The CDR3 DNA sequence: TGTGCCAGCAGCCAAGGAGGTCGGGGGGAAAGCTCCTACGAGCAGTACTTC. It specifies CASSQGGRGESSYEQYF.

The chain combines TRBV6-5 with TRBJ1-5; tentatively, D is TRBD1 (5 bases). The CDR3 has 14 residues. Trimming stripped 5 bases from V and 5 bases from J, with 13 bases between. CDR1 is MNHEY, CDR2 SVGAGI, per germline. The CDR3 region is CASSRVGGYQPQHF. CDR3 DNA: TGTGCCAGCAGTAGGGTCGGGGGATATCAGCCCCAGCATTTT.

V gene TRBV11-2 combines with J gene TRBJ1-2; 9 nucleotides align to TRBD1. Germline-derived CDR1 and CDR2 are SGHAT and FQNNGV. The J segment lost 0 bases and the V segment lost 8 bases, leaving 4 bases of the junction unmatched. The CDR3 is 14 residues long. The CDR3 DNA sequence: TGTGCCAGCTCCCGACAGGGGGCTAACTATGGCTACACCTTC. Protein sequence: CASSRQGANYGYTF.

This chain uses TRBV4-1 with TRBJ2-7, with a tentative D call TRBD1 (6 bases). The CDR3 covers 17 residues. V lost 1 base, J lost 2 bases, and 18 bases lay in between. Looked up from germline, CDR1 is MGHRA and CDR2 is YSYEKL. The CDR3 loop reads CASSQVFRTGTTYEQYF. As DNA, the CDR3 is TGCGCCAGCAGCCAAGTATTCCGAACAGGGACCACCTACGAGCAGTACTTC.

CDR3 in DNA: TGTGCCAGCAGCCCGTTGAGGGGGCGAATCGACGAGCAGTACTTC. Its translation: CASSPLRGRIDEQYF. The gene calls are TRBV7-3 and TRBJ2-7; 7 positions agree with TRBD1. The CDR3 is made up of 15 amino acids. CDR1 is SGHTA, CDR2 FQGTGA, per germline. J lost 5 bases, V lost 5 bases, and 12 bases had no gene match.

The V call is TRBV6-4, the J call TRBJ2-2; D ambiguous. The CDR3 has 14 amino acids. Germline CDR1 and CDR2: MRHNA and SNTAGT. The germline V and J ends were trimmed by 3 bases and 4 bases, with 9 bases remaining between them. The CDR3 sequence is CASSEQDVTGELFF. The CDR3 region has the DNA TGTGCCAGCAGTGAGCAGGATGTCACCGGGGAGCTGTTTTTT.

This chain uses TRBV27 with TRBJ1-2, with 8 bases matching TRBD1. Germline V gene data show CDR1 as MNHEY and CDR2 as SMNVEV (reference sequence). This CDR3 is built from 16 residues. J was trimmed by 2 bases and V by 4 bases; bases with no gene match: 9. The CDR3 nucleotides are TGTGCCAGCAGTTCCTACAGGGGGTCAGGCAACTATGGCTACACCTTC. This gives the protein CASSSYRGSGNYGYTF.

This chain joins TRBV5-1 and TRBJ2-3; D call uncertain. Germline V gene sequence: CDR1 SGHRS, CDR2 YFSETQ. The CDR3 length is 16 residues. Trimming left V 5 bases short and J 3 bases short, with 19 bases between. CDR3 loop: CASRPNVLGLTDTQYF. CDR3 DNA sequence: TGCGCCAGCAGACCCAATGTACTGGGCTTAACAGATACGCAGTATTTT.

This clone was seen just once. V is TRBV10-3 and J is TRBJ1-2; 7 bases line up with TRBD1. This CDR3 is built from 18 residues. CDR1 ENHRY and CDR2 SYGVKD come from the germline V gene. V was pared by 6 bases and J by 5 bases, with 21 bases of the junction left unmatched. CDR3 amino acids: CAISDHSRSGQESYGYTF. The CDR3 DNA sequence: TGTGCCATCAGCGATCACAGCCGGAGTGGACAGGAAAGTTATGGCTACACCTTC.

The chain links TRBV27 to TRBJ2-5; 7 nucleotides agree with TRBD1. The V gene end was trimmed by 6 bases and the J gene end by 3 bases; junction bases not matched to a gene: 7. The CDR3 is 14 amino acids. CDR1 MNHEY and CDR2 SMNVEV come from the germline V gene (reference sequence). The CDR3 sequence is CASRNGDSKETQYF. In DNA, the CDR3 is TGTGCCAGCAGAAATGGGGACAGCAAAGAGACCCAGTACTTC.

The rearrangement joins TRBV19 to TRBJ2-7, with 9 bases matching TRBD1. Germline V gives CDR1 LNHDA, CDR2 SQIVND (reference sequence). The V segment lost 3 bases and the J segment 7 bases; nucleotides outside the gene matches: 4. The CDR3 totals 13 residues. CDR3 in DNA: TGTGCCAGTAGTATCCGGACAGGGGATGAGCAGTACTTC. It yields the protein CASSIRTGDEQYF.

The genes are TRBV6-5 and TRBJ1-5; D remains ambiguous. V was cut by 0 bases and J by 0 bases, with 6 bases left in between. This CDR3 has 15 residues. Germline assignment: CDR1 MNHEY and CDR2 SVGAGI. CDR3 sequence reads: CASSYSLTSNQPQHF. The CDR3 DNA sequence: TGTGCCAGCAGTTACTCGCTAACTAGCAATCAGCCCCAGCATTTT.

This rearrangement joins TRBV3-1 (or the pseudogene TRBV3-2) to TRBJ2-1; D might be TRBD1 (6 bases). V was pared by 2 bases and J by 5 bases, with 13 bases between. Per germline, CDR1 LGHDT and CDR2 YNNKEL (reference sequence). The CDR3 loop spans 15 amino acids. The CDR3 spells CASSQNGQLDNEQFF. CDR3 bases: TGTGCCAGCAGCCAAAATGGACAGCTAGACAATGAGCAGTTCTTC.

This rearrangement joins TRBV2 to TRBJ2-4; D unresolved. V lost 2 bases to trimming and J lost 1 base, with 9 bases between them. This CDR3 contains 15 residues. Per the germline V gene, CDR1 is SNHLY and CDR2 is FYNNEI. As DNA, the CDR3 is TGTGCCAGCAGTGAAAGCCAGGTCGCCAAAAACATTCAGTACTTC. Protein: CASSESQVAKNIQYF.

J is TRBJ1-2 and V is TRBV6-4; 7 positions match TRBD1. The germline CDR1 and CDR2 sequences are MRHNA and SNTAGT. The ends lost 3 bases at V and 2 bases at J; junction bases unmatched: 6. CDR3 length equals 15 residues. The CDR3 reads CASSESTGVNYGYTF. The CDR3 nucleotides read TGTGCCAGCAGTGAGTCCACAGGGGTAAACTATGGCTACACCTTC.

This rearrangement joins TRBV10-2 to TRBJ2-2; TRBD2 matches at 13 bases. Germline CDR1 reads WSHSY; CDR2 reads SAAADI. The CDR3 runs 15 residues. V shed 8 bases, J shed 1 base, and the junction held 1 base outside the gene matches. The CDR3 nucleotides read TGCGCCAGCCGGACTAGCGGGGGGAACACCGGGGAGCTGTTTTTT. This gives the protein CASRTSGGNTGELFF.

The chain carries TRBV18 and TRBJ1-2; 7 nucleotides match TRBD1. The CDR3 runs to 15 residues. Trimming cost V 3 bases and J 6 bases; bases outside gene matches: 10. CDR1 is KGHSH, CDR2 LQKENI, per germline. Written as DNA, the CDR3 is TGTGCCAGCTCACCCCCGGGACAGCTTAGAGATGGCTACACCTTC. Translation: CASSPPGQLRDGYTF.